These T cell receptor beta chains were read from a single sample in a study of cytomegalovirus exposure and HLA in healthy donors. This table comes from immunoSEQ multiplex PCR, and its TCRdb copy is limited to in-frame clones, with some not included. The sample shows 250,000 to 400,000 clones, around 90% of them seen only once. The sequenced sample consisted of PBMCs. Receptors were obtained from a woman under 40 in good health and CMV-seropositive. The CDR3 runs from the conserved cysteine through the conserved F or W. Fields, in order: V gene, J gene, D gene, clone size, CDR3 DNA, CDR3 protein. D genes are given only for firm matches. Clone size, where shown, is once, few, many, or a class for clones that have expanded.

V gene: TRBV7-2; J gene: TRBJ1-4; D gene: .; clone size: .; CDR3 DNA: TGTGCCAGCAAAGGGGTGGGTCGGGAAAAACTGTTTTTT; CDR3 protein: CASKGVGREKLFF
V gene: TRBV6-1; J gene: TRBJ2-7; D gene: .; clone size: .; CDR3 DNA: TGTGCCAGCAGTGAATTTCTTGGGGGGCCGTCCGAGCAGTACTTC; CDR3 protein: CASSEFLGGPSEQYF
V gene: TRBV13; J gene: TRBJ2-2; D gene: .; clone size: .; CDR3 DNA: TGTGCCAGCAGCATCCAGGGAATTTGGAACACCGGGGAGCTGTTTTTT; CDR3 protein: CASSIQGIWNTGELFF
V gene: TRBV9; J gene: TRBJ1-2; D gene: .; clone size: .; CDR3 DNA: TGTGCCAGCAGCGTATGGACAGAACTCTCGTCTGGCTACACCTTC; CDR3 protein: CASSVWTELSSGYTF
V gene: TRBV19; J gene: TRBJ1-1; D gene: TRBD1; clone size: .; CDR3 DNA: TGTGCCAGTAGTATGGGACAGGGGGTTACTGAAGCTTTCTTT; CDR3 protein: CASSMGQGVTEAFF
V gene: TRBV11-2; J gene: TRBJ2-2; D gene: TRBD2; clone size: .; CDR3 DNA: TGTGCCAGCAGCCTTGGACTAGGGGACACCGGGGAGCTGTTTTTT; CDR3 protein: CASSLGLGDTGELFF
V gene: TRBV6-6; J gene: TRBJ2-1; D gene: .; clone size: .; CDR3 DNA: TGTGCCAGCAGTTTCGTGACGGGTGAGCAGTTCTTC; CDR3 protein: CASSFVTGEQFF
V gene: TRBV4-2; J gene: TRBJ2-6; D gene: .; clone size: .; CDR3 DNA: TGTGCCAGCAGCCAGGGACTCTCTGGGGCCAACGTCTTGACTTTC; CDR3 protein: CASSQGLSGANVLTF
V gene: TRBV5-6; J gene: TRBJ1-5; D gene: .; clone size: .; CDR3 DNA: TGTGCCAGCAGCTCAGCAGGGGCCTGGAATCAGCCCCAGCATTTT; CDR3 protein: CASSSAGAWNQPQHF
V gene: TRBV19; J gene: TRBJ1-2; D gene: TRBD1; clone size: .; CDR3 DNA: TGTGCCAGTAGTACGACAGGGGTGAGCTATGGCTACACCTTC; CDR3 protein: CASSTTGVSYGYTF
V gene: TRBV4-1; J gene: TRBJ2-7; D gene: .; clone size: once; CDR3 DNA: TGCGCCAGCAGCCAAGCATCTATTTACGAGCAGTACTTC; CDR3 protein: CASSQASIYEQYF
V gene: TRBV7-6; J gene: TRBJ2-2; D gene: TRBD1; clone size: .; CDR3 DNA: TGTGCCAGCAGCGCCTGGGACAGTCCCGGGGAGCTGTTTTTT; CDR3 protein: CASSAWDSPGELFF
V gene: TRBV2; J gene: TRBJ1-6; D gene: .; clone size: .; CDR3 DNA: TGTGCCAGCAGCGCCGGGTCAGGGAATTCACCCCTCCACTTT; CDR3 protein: CASSAGSGNSPLHF
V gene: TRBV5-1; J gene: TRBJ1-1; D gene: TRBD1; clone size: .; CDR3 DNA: TGCGCCAGCAGCTTGGCGGTTACAGGGGCTGAAGCTTTCTTT; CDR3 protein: CASSLAVTGAEAFF
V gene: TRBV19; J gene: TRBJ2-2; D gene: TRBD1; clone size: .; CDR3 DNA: TGTGCCAGTAGCCCGAGACAGGGGACGGCTACCGGGGAGCTGTTTTTT; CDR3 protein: CASSPRQGTATGELFF
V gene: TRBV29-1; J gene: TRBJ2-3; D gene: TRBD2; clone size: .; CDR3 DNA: TGCAGCGTTGTACTAGCGGGAGTCGGGAATACGCAGTATTTT; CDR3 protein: CSVVLAGVGNTQYF
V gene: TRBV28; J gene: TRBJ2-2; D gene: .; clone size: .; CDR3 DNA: TGTGCCAGCAGTTTACTGGTCAGGAAGTTGGCGGAAAACACCGGGGAGCTGTTTTTT; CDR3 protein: CASSLLVRKLAENTGELFF
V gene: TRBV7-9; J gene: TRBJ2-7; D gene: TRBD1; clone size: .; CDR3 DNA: TGTGCCAGCAGCCACAAACAGGGGTCTGGTTACGAGCAGTACTTC; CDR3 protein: CASSHKQGSGYEQYF
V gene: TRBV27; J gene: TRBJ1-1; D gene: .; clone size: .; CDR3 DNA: TGTGCCAGCAGTTCCCGGGAGGGGATGAACACTGAAGCTTTCTTT; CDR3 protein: CASSSREGMNTEAFF
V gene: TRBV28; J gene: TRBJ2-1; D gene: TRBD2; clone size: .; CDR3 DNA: TGTGCCAGCAGTTCCTGGGTCGGACTAGCGGGGGGGCGGCGATCCTACAATGAGCAGTTCTTC; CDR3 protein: CASSSWVGLAGGRRSYNEQFF
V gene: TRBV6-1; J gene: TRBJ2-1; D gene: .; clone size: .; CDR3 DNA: TGTGCCAGCAGGGGACTCTCACTCAATGAGCAGTTCTTC; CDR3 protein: CASRGLSLNEQFF
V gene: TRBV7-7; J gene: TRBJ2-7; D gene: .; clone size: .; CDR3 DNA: TGTGCCAGCAGCTTAGCGAGTGGCGGCTACGAGCAGTACTTC; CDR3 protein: CASSLASGGYEQYF
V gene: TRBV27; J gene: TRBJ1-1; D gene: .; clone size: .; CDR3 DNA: TGTGCCAGCGGGCGGGGCGGACACACTGAAGCTTTCTTT; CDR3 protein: CASGRGGHTEAFF
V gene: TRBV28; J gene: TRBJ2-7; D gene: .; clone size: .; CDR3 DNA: TGTGCCAGCAGTCCACCCAGGAGGGAGCCCTACGAGCAGTACTTC; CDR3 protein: CASSPPRREPYEQYF
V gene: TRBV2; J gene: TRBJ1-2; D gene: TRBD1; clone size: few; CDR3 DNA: TGTGCCAGCGGGGGACAGGGGGCGCGAGATGGCTACACCTTC; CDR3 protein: CASGGQGARDGYTF
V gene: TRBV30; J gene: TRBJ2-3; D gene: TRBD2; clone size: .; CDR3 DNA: TGTGCCTGGACCCTCTCAGGACTAGCGGGGACAGATACGCAGTATTTT; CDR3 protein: CAWTLSGLAGTDTQYF
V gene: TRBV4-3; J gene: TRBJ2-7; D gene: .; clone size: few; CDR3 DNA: TGCGCCAGCAGCCAAAGGGAGTTACGCGAATACGAGCAGTACTTC; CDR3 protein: CASSQRELREYEQYF
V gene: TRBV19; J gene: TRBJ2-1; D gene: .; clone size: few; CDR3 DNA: TGTGCCAGTAGTCTCCGGGATTCATCTTACAATGAGCAGTTCTTC; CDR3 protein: CASSLRDSSYNEQFF
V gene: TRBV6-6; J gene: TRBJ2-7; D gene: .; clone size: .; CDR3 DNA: TGTGCCAGCGGTACCTTAGGATCCTACGAGCAGTACTTC; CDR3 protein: CASGTLGSYEQYF
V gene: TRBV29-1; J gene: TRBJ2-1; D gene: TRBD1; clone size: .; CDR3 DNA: TGCAGCGTTGAAGGGCCGGGACAGGGGACGAACATGGGGATCGATGAGCAGTTCTTC; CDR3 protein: CSVEGPGQGTNMGIDEQFF
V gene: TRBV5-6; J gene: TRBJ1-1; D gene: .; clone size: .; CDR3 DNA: TGTGCCAGCAGCTTGGGGCAGGCGAGGGCGGACACTGAAGCTTTCTTT; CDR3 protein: CASSLGQARADTEAFF
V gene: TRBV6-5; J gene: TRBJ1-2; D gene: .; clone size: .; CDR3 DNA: TGTGCCAGCAGTTACTCGACGACTAACTATGGCTACACCTTC; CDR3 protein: CASSYSTTNYGYTF
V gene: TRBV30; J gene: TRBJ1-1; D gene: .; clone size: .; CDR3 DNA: TGTGCCTGGAGGCCGGGACCGAGGAACACTGAAGCTTTCTTT; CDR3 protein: CAWRPGPRNTEAFF
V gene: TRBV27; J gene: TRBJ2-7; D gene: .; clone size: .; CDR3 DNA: TGTGCCAGCAGTTTCTTCGCAGCCTCCTACGAGCAGTACTTC; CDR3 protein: CASSFFAASYEQYF
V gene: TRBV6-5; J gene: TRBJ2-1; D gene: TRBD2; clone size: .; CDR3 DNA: TGTGCCAGCAGTTACCGCAATAGCGGGAATGAGCAGTTCTTC; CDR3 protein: CASSYRNSGNEQFF
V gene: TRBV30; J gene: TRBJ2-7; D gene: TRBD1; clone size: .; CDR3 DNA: TGTGCCTGGAGTGTCGGTAGCCCAGGGGGCGAGCAGTACTTC; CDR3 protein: CAWSVGSPGGEQYF
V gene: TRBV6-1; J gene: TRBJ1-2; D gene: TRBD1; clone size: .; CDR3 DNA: TGTGCCAGCAGCTTCGGACAGGGCTATGGCTACACCTTC; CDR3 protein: CASSFGQGYGYTF
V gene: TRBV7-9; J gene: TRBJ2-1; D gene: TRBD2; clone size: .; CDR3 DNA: TGTGCCAGCAGCGAAGACGGGACTAGCGGAGCCTACAATGAGCAGTTCTTC; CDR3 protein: CASSEDGTSGAYNEQFF
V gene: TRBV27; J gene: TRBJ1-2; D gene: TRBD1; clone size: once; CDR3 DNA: TGTGCCAGCAGGGGGACAGCCCACTATGGCTACACCTTC; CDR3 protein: CASRGTAHYGYTF
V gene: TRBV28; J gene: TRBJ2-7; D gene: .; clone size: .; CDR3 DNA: TGTGCCAGCAGTCTCTCGGGGCTGTACGAGCAGTACTTC; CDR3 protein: CASSLSGLYEQYF
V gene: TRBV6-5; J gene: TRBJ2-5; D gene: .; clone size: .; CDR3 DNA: TGTGCCAGCAGTTACGGTTCAGGGGTAGAGACCCAGTACTTC; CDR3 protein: CASSYGSGVETQYF
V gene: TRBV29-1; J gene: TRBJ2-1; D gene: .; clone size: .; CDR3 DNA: TGCAGCGTTGAACGGCCAGGGAAGCCCTACAATGAGCAGTTCTTC; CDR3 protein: CSVERPGKPYNEQFF
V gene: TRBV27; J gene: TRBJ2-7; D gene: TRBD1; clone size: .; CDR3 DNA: TGTGCCAGCAGTTGGGGACAGGGGAGCTCCTACGAGCAGTACTTC; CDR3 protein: CASSWGQGSSYEQYF
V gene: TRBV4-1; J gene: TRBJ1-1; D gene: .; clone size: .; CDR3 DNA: TGCGCCAGCAGCTCCCGGGAGCTGAACACTGAAGCTTTCTTT; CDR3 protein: CASSSRELNTEAFF
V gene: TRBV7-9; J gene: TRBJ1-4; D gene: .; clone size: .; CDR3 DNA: TGTGCCAGCAGCCGCGCCAGGGGCGGTCATGAAAAACTGTTTTTT; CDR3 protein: CASSRARGGHEKLFF
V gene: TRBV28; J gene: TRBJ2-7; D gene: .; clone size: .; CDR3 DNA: TGTGCCAGCAGTACCACCAGGACCATGGGAGAGCAGTACTTC; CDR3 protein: CASSTTRTMGEQYF